Below are 2 T cell receptor beta chains sequenced from a single sample in a study of cytomegalovirus exposure and HLA in healthy donors. PCR employed 60 Vbeta and 13 Jbeta primers. Sequencing used immunoSEQ multiplex PCR; TCRdb keeps in-frame clones, though not all of them. The profile shows 95,000 to 100,000 clones, under 85% of them singletons. The sample was PBMCs. The receptors were sampled from a man in his forties in good health and CMV-seronegative.

V gene TRBV4-1 combines with J gene TRBJ2-1; D possibly corresponds to TRBD2 (6 bases). The V gene's germline CDR1 is MGHRA and CDR2 YSYEKL. The CDR3 sequence is 16 residues long. Trimming shortened V by 0 bases and J by 9 bases, and 18 bases separated the two germline ends. The CDR3 reads CASSQDHTSFPSEQFF. The CDR3 DNA follows: TGCGCCAGCAGCCAAGATCACACTAGCTTCCCCAGTGAGCAGTTCTTC.

The chain links TRBV15 to TRBJ1-5, with TRBD1 matching over 8 bases. The CDR3 loop spans 13 amino acids. V gave up 5 bases and J gave up 5 bases; unmatched junction bases: 2. CDR1 LNHNV and CDR2 YYDKDF come from the germline V gene (reference sequence). CDR3 sequence (DNA): TGTGCCACCAGCGCGACAGGGGATCAGCCCCAGCATTTT. It translates to CATSATGDQPQHF.